This T cell receptor beta chain originates from a study of blood T cell repertoires in COVID-19. Study at large: Researchers got acute and convalescent COVID-19 samples from the United States, Italy and Spain. In each case, the material was cDNA or gDNA derived from T cells, B-cell-depleted T cells, or PBMCs.

Original data processing: Estimation of nucleated cell counts relied on the amplification of reference gene primers. Sequencing used immunoSEQ multiplex PCR; TCRdb keeps in-frame clones, though not all of them. The D gene and trimming were derived from the DNA, and the V and J assignments and clone size from that table. The sample has 350,000 to 450,000 clones, around 85% seen once. CDR3 length equals 17 residues. Germline CDR1 and CDR2: SGHVS and FNYEAQ. V was clipped by 1 base and J by 2 bases; unmatched bases: 8. The receptor's source is a woman aged 18-29 years with acute or convalescent COVID-19. The genes are TRBV7-6 and TRBJ2-5; 9 bases line up with TRBD1. Source material: peripheral blood. The CDR3 DNA is TGTGCCAGCAGCTTAGATCCGGGGACAGGGATTCAAGAGACCCAGTACTTC. Residues: CASSLDPGTGIQETQYF. Combining the CDR3 with reference TRBV7-6 and TRBJ2-5 gives the whole variable domain GAGVSQSPRYKVTKRGQDVALRCDPISGHVSLYWYRQALGQGPEFLTYFNYEAQQDKSGLPNDRFSAERPEGSISTLTIQRTEQRDSAMYRCASSLDPGTGIQETQYFGPGTRLLVL.